One sample yielded the 32 T cell receptor beta chains listed below, sequenced in a study. TCRdb redid the calling of the RT-PCR reads with MiXCR, one entry per CDR3 protein. Here the sample spans almost 700,000 distinct CDR3 sequences, approximately 15% being singletons. Source material: memory CD4+ T cells from blood. The receptors were gathered from a female donor in good health, serving as a healthy control.

In this sample, this clonotype turned up many times. The rearrangement links TRBV7-3 to TRBJ2-7; D is uncertain. The CDR3 runs 14 residues. V dropped 5 bases and J dropped 6 bases, with 17 bases sitting between them. CDR1 and CDR2 from the germline V gene are SGHTA and FQGTGA. CDR3 in amino acids: CASSPQSGTGEQYF. Written as DNA, the CDR3 is TGTGCCAGCAGCCCTCAATCAGGAACGGGCGAGCAGTACTTC.

This clonotype was detected ten times or more. The CDR3 DNA reads as TGTGCCAGCAGCGTCGGACTAGTTGCGGCAGATACGCAGTATTTT. This gives the protein CASSVGLVAADTQYF. The chain joins TRBV9 to TRBJ2-3, with TRBD2 matching 7 bases. Germline V gene sequence: CDR1 SGDLS, CDR2 YYNGEE. With V trimmed by 2 bases and J by 4 bases, 7 bases remained unmatched. The CDR3 runs 15 residues.

The rearrangement uses TRBV7-2 and TRBJ2-1; TRBD2 aligns across 7 bases. The CDR3 sequence is 14 residues long. Germline V gives CDR1 SGHTA, CDR2 FQGNSA. J gave up 5 bases and V 5 bases, and 6 bases lay outside the gene matches. The CDR3 protein is CASSPWGGDNEQFF. The CDR3 coding sequence is TGTGCCAGCAGCCCCTGGGGGGGAGACAATGAGCAGTTCTTC.

This clonotype appeared many times. The genes are TRBV6-6 and TRBJ1-1, with TRBD1 matching over 7 bases. This CDR3 region has 18 residues. V dropped 6 bases and J dropped 0; count of bases not matched to a gene: 16. The germline V gene encodes CDR1 MNHNY and CDR2 SVGAGI (reference sequence). The CDR3 DNA sequence: TGTGCCAGCAGCCTCTCACAGGGGACACCTCTCATGAACACTGAAGCTTTCTTT. Encoded protein: CASSLSQGTPLMNTEAFF.

The chain carries TRBV4-1 and TRBJ2-7, with 9 positions matching TRBD2. The ends lost 4 bases at V and 2 bases at J; junction bases unmatched: 6. CDR1 is MGHRA, CDR2 YSYEKL, per germline. CDR3 size: 15 residues. Written as DNA, the CDR3 is TGCGCCAGCAGCCCCGCTAGCGGGACTACCTACGAGCAGTACTTC. Translating gives CASSPASGTTYEQYF.

This clonotype came up a few times. This chain links TRBV27 with TRBJ2-1; 8 bases agree with TRBD1. CDR1 is MNHEY and CDR2 is SMNVEV in the germline V gene (reference sequence). Unmatched junction bases numbered 10, after V lost 7 bases and J lost 5 bases. The CDR3 is 15 residues long. The CDR3 region has the DNA TGTGCCAGCATTCTTCGGACAGGGTTCGACAATGAGCAGTTCTTC. Encoded protein: CASILRTGFDNEQFF.

The chain carries TRBV7-9 and TRBJ2-7; possibly TRBD1 for D (5 bases). V gave up 3 bases and J gave up 4 bases, with 16 bases separating them. The CDR3 runs 15 residues. CDR1 is SEHNR, CDR2 FQNEAQ, per germline (reference sequence). The CDR3 spells CASSLGQQFIYEQYF. The CDR3 DNA reads TGTGCCAGCAGCTTGGGGCAGCAGTTCATATACGAGCAGTACTTC. Full variable domain (missing parts from reference TRBV7-9 and TRBJ2-7): DTGVSQNPRHKITKRGQNVTFRCDPISEHNRLYWYRQTLGQGPEFLTYFQNEAQLEKSRLLSDRFSAERPKGSFSTLEIQRTEQGDSAMYLCASSLGQQFIYEQYFGPGTRLTVT.

The chain recombines TRBV24-1 with TRBJ2-3; TRBD1 aligns across 8 bases. V was clipped by 6 bases and J by 7 bases; unmatched bases: 5. The CDR3 length is 13 residues. CDR1 is KGHDR, CDR2 SFDVKD, per germline. The CDR3 DNA follows: TGTGCCACCAGTTCAGGGGGCGCATATACGCAGTATTTT. Its protein is CATSSGGAYTQYF.

This clonotype was counted a few times. The genes are TRBV7-2 and TRBJ2-7; TRBD1 matches at 8 bases. The ends lost 2 bases at V and 3 bases at J; junction bases unmatched: 6. In germline, CDR1 is SGHTA, CDR2 FQGNSA. The CDR3 is made up of 15 amino acids. Written as DNA, the CDR3 is TGTGCCAGCAGCTTACACGGACAGGGTAACTACGAGCAGTACTTC. As protein: CASSLHGQGNYEQYF.

In this sample, this clonotype turned up a few times. The chain carries TRBV5-1 and TRBJ2-2; 8 positions match TRBD2. The V and J ends lost 0 bases and 2 bases, in that order; junction bases with no gene match: 3. The CDR3 totals 16 residues. Germline V gives CDR1 SGHRS, CDR2 YFSETQ. The CDR3 reads CASSLETSANTGELFF. The CDR3 DNA follows: TGCGCCAGCAGCTTGGAGACTAGCGCTAACACCGGGGAGCTGTTTTTT.

In its sample, this clonotype was seen a few times. The chain recombines TRBV5-1 with TRBJ2-7; D gene ambiguous. Trimming took 4 bases from V and 0 from J, leaving 8 bases between them. Germline V gene lookup returns CDR1 SGHRS and CDR2 YFSETQ. CDR3 length: 13 amino acids. This chain's CDR3 is CASSIPDSYEQYF. The CDR3, as DNA: TGCGCCAGCAGCATCCCAGACTCCTACGAGCAGTACTTC.

This rearrangement joins TRBV18 to TRBJ1-2; the D gene is possibly TRBD1 (5 bases). Germline-derived CDR1 and CDR2 are KGHSH and LQKENI. Trimming cost V 3 bases and J 0 bases, with 11 bases left between them. The CDR3 has 15 residues. CDR3 sequence (DNA): TGTGCCAGCTCACCCTCCCAGACAGCTAACTATGGCTACACCTTC. Amino acids: CASSPSQTANYGYTF.

This clonotype was recorded a few times. The rearrangement links TRBV4-3 to TRBJ2-5, with a weak D call TRBD1 (7 bases). Germline CDR1 LGHNA, CDR2 YSLEER. The CDR3 has 13 residues. The germline V and J ends were trimmed by 4 bases and 8 bases, with 14 bases remaining between them. Here the CDR3 DNA reads TGCGCCAGCAGCCCGTCGACAGGGACTACCCAGTACTTC. It encodes CASSPSTGTTQYF.

The table lists this clonotype with many counts. V and J are TRBV7-2 and TRBJ1-1; no reliable D call. This CDR3 comprises 16 residues. Germline CDR1 and CDR2: SGHTA and FQGNSA. Between the trimmed V and J ends, which lost 5 bases and 1 base, there was a span of 17 bases. Here the CDR3 reads CASSPGGLRRNTEAFF. CDR3 DNA sequence: TGTGCCAGCAGCCCCGGAGGACTACGAAGGAACACTGAAGCTTTCTTT.

Only a few counts were recorded for this clonotype. This chain uses TRBV4-3 with TRBJ2-7; 7 nucleotides line up with TRBD2. Germline-derived CDR1 and CDR2 are LGHNA and YSLEER. The V and J ends lost 1 base and 6 bases, in that order; junction bases with no gene match: 6. The CDR3 covers 14 residues. CDR3 sequence reads: CASSQVAGVSEQYF. The CDR3 coding sequence is TGCGCCAGCAGCCAAGTGGCGGGGGTGTCCGAGCAGTACTTC.

This chain uses TRBV19 with TRBJ2-6, with a tentative D call TRBD1 (5 bases). In germline, CDR1 is LNHDA, CDR2 SQIVND (reference sequence). Trimming took 7 bases from V and 0 from J, leaving 13 bases between them. The CDR3 contains 16 residues. As DNA, the CDR3 is TGTGCCAGTAAGCAGGGTCCTACCTCTGGGGCCAACGTCCTGACTTTC. It codes for CASKQGPTSGANVLTF.

The V gene is TRBV9, the J gene TRBJ2-1, with 11 bases identical to TRBD1. This CDR3 spans 15 amino acids. V gave up 3 bases and J gave up 7 bases; unmatched junction bases: 6. The germline CDR1 and CDR2 sequences are SGDLS and YYNGEE. CDR3 nucleotide sequence: TGTGCCAGCAGCGCCGGACAGGGGGCGCGGAATGAGCAGTTCTTC. This codes for CASSAGQGARNEQFF.

Many counts were recorded for this clonotype. V and J are TRBV5-5 and TRBJ1-2; D remains unclear. V gave up 3 bases and J gave up 6 bases, with 15 bases separating them. Germline loops: CDR1 SGHKS, CDR2 YYEKEE (reference sequence). The CDR3 extends over 14 amino acids. The CDR3 is CASSYRGGSDGYTF. CDR3 DNA sequence: TGTGCCAGCAGCTACCGCGGAGGGTCCGATGGCTACACCTTC.

The chain links TRBV28 to TRBJ2-1, with D possibly being TRBD1 (7 bases). The CDR3 has 14 amino acids. Germline V lookup: CDR1 MDHEN, CDR2 SYDVKM. The V and J ends lost 1 base and 7 bases respectively, with 11 bases between them. The chain's CDR3 is CASSLFRGDNEQFF. CDR3 nucleotide sequence: TGTGCCAGCAGTTTATTCAGGGGGGATAATGAGCAGTTCTTC.

This clonotype showed up just a few times. V is TRBV15 and J is TRBJ1-5; TRBD1 matches at 10 bases. Trimming removed 3 bases from V and 6 bases from J; junction bases left unmatched: 8. Germline CDR1 is LNHNV and CDR2 is YYDKDF (reference sequence). This CDR3 is 16 amino acids long. The CDR3 reads CATSSRQGAWGQPQHF. The CDR3, as DNA: TGTGCCACCAGCAGCAGACAGGGGGCTTGGGGTCAGCCCCAGCATTTT. Looking up the rest from reference TRBV15 and TRBJ1-5 gives the full variable domain: DAMVIQNPRYQVTQFGKPVTLSCSQTLNHNVMYWYQQKSSQAPKLLFHYYDKDFNNEADTPDNFQSRRPNTSFCFLDIRSPGLGDTAMYLCATSSRQGAWGQPQHFGDGTRLSIL.

There are many counts of this clonotype. The chain is built from TRBV29-1 and TRBJ2-7; 7 bases match TRBD1. This CDR3 has 13 residues. In germline, CDR1 is SQVTM, CDR2 ANQGSEA. With V trimmed by 7 bases and J by 1 base, 7 bases remained unmatched. The CDR3 DNA reads TGCAGCGCGTTCCGGGACAGTTCCTACGAGCAGTACTTC. Amino acids: CSAFRDSSYEQYF.

The chain combines TRBV20-1 with TRBJ1-1; D remains ambiguous. The CDR3 is 13 residues long. Trimming took off 5 bases at V and 0 bases at J, with 10 bases between the two ends. The V gene's germline CDR1 is DFQATT and CDR2 SNEGSKA (reference sequence). CDR3 sequence reads: CSADRAMNTEAFF. The CDR3 DNA follows: TGCAGTGCTGACCGGGCCATGAACACTGAAGCTTTCTTT.

This clonotype turned up a few times. The chain employs TRBV12-3 or TRBV12-4 and TRBJ2-7; perhaps TRBD2 as D (6 bases). The CDR3 is made up of 14 amino acids. V lost 3 bases and J lost 7, with 16 bases in between. The CDR3 DNA reads as TGTGCCAGCAGTTTGGCGGAGGGCCTTGGGGAGCAGTACTTC. This translates into CASSLAEGLGEQYF.

This clonotype appeared a single time. The CDR3 DNA reads as TGTGCCACCGAAGGCGGGGAGCCCTTTAGGGCCCTCCACTTT. Translation gives CATEGGEPFRALHF. The chain recombines TRBV28 with TRBJ1-6; D gene unclear. The CDR3 runs to 14 residues. V dropped 10 bases and J dropped 14 bases, with 24 bases sitting between them. Germline values: CDR1 MDHEN, CDR2 SYDVKM.

In nucleotides, the CDR3 is TGTGCCAGCAGCACTCGACAGGGTATAGGGTCACCCCTCCACTTT. It yields the protein CASSTRQGIGSPLHF. The rearrangement uses TRBV7-2 and TRBJ1-6, with TRBD1 matching 7 bases. The CDR3 has 15 amino acids. V trimming: 5 bases; J trimming: 10 bases; junction bases outside the gene matches: 11. CDR1 SGHTA and CDR2 FQGNSA come from the germline V gene.

V gene TRBV2 combines with J gene TRBJ1-2, with D unclear. The CDR3 length is 14 residues. Germline V gene data show CDR1 as SNHLY and CDR2 as FYNNEI. Trimming took 3 bases from V and 4 from J, leaving 12 bases between them. The chain's CDR3 is CASSDLGSGYGYTF. The CDR3 nucleotides are TGTGCCAGCAGTGATTTGGGGTCGGGCTATGGCTACACCTTC.

The chain couples TRBV20-1 to TRBJ2-7; D is unresolved. The CDR3 has 14 amino acids. The germline V gene encodes CDR1 DFQATT and CDR2 SNEGSKA (reference sequence). The germline V and J ends were trimmed by 3 bases and 4 bases, with 16 bases remaining between them. The CDR3 nucleotides are TGCAGTGCTAGGCCTCTCGTCTTACAATACGAGCAGTACTTC. Protein sequence: CSARPLVLQYEQYF.

This clonotype was counted only a few times. The V gene is TRBV27, the J gene TRBJ1-5; TRBD1 is a possible D gene (5 bases). This CDR3 comprises 15 residues. With 5 bases removed from V and 7 bases from J, the gap between germline ends came to 18 bases. The germline V gene encodes CDR1 MNHEY and CDR2 SMNVEV (reference sequence). The CDR3 nucleotides are TGTGCCAGCAGTCCATCCCGGGACCGCCAACAGCCCCAGCATTTT. This gives the protein CASSPSRDRQQPQHF.

The gene calls are TRBV19 and TRBJ2-5; D may be TRBD1 (6 bases). Looked up from germline, CDR1 is LNHDA and CDR2 is SQIVND (reference sequence). V shed 7 bases and J shed 2 bases, with 14 bases lying between them. CDR3 length equals 14 residues. CDR3 bases: TGTGCCAGTACCAAACAGGGTTTTCAAGAGACCCAGTACTTC. This codes for CASTKQGFQETQYF.

The chain joins TRBV2 to TRBJ2-3, with 9 bases identical to TRBD2. CDR1 SNHLY and CDR2 FYNNEI come from the germline V gene. After removal of 6 bases from V and 5 bases from J, the junction contained 3 bases not matched to a gene. The CDR3 contains 13 residues. The CDR3, as DNA: TGTGCCAGCAGCGGTAGCGGGAGAGATACGCAGTATTTT. It yields the protein CASSGSGRDTQYF.

This chain uses TRBV28 with TRBJ2-4; 7 nucleotides align to TRBD1. Germline assignment: CDR1 MDHEN and CDR2 SYDVKM. CDR3 length: 15 amino acids. The V segment lost 4 bases and the J segment 3 bases; nucleotides outside the gene matches: 6. The CDR3 loop reads CASSSPGGVKNIQYF. CDR3 nucleotides: TGTGCCAGCAGTTCTCCAGGGGGAGTCAAAAACATTCAGTACTTC.

This clonotype occurred a few times. The J gene is TRBJ1-1, the V gene TRBV4-2; D possibly corresponds to TRBD1 (5 bases). The germline gives CDR1 LGHNA, CDR2 YNFKEQ. The CDR3 spans 15 residues. Trimming pared 1 base from V and 6 bases from J, leaving 15 bases between. The CDR3 DNA sequence: TGTGCCAGCAGCCAAGCGGTCAGGGATTTGGCTGAAGCTTTCTTT. It yields the protein CASSQAVRDLAEAFF.